What follows are 15 T cell receptor beta chains derived from one specimen sequenced in a study of CXCR3-negative and CXCR3-positive naive CD8 T cells. Libraries were UMI-labeled 5' RACE TRB cDNA. Reprocessing the 5' RACE reads, TCRdb reports a single entry for every CDR3 protein and omits DNA. The sample totals roughly 48,000 distinct CDR3 sequences. The sequenced sample consisted of memory CD8+ T cells from blood. The receptors were gathered from a human donor in good health. Some clones in this sample may be carry-over from other donors' samples.

This CDR3 reads CASSYASADINEQFF. The chain carries TRBV6-2 or TRBV6-3 and TRBJ2-1; there is no DNA to check the TCRdb D call of TRBD1. The CDR3 length is 15 residues. CDR1 is MNHEY, CDR2 SVGEGT, per germline.

V and J are TRBV28 and TRBJ2-1; TCRdb outputs TRBD2, but without DNA this stays unchecked. This CDR3 region has 13 residues. Looked up from germline, CDR1 is MDHEN and CDR2 is SYDVKM. The CDR3 region is CASISGLDDEQFF.

The rearrangement links TRBV5-1 to TRBJ2-7. Germline CDR1 and CDR2: SGHRS and YFSETQ. The CDR3 extends over 12 amino acids. The CDR3: CASSFSAYEQYF.

V gene TRBV3-1 combines with J gene TRBJ2-3; the TCRdb call, TRBD2, lacks DNA for checking. Germline CDR1 and CDR2: LGHDT and YNNKEL (reference sequence). CDR3 length: 15 residues. This CDR3 is CASSSDSGITDTQYF.

CDR3 amino acids: CASSPSRAGYEQYF. The V and J genes are TRBV27 and TRBJ2-7; with no DNA, the TCRdb D assignment of TRBD2 cannot be verified. In germline, CDR1 is MNHEY, CDR2 SMNVEV (reference sequence). The CDR3 is 14 residues long.

This CDR3 reads CSARDLINGTIYNSPLHF. This chain links TRBV20-1 with TRBJ1-6. The germline V gene encodes CDR1 DFQATT and CDR2 SNEGSKA (reference sequence). The length of the CDR3 is 18 residues.

The gene calls are TRBV29-1 and TRBJ2-7; no DNA is available, so the TRBD1 call from TCRdb remains unchecked. The CDR3 runs to 13 residues. Germline loops: CDR1 SQVTM, CDR2 ANQGSEA. The CDR3 loop is CSASGTEPYEQYF.

Here the CDR3 reads CASSFQQLQSNQPQHF. The chain joins TRBV28 to TRBJ1-5. Germline loops: CDR1 MDHEN, CDR2 SYDVKM. The CDR3 sequence is 16 residues long.

V and J are TRBV7-9 and TRBJ2-1; there is no DNA to check the TCRdb D call of TRBD2. Germline lookup yields CDR1 SEHNR and CDR2 FQNEAQ (reference sequence). This CDR3 region has 17 residues. CDR3 residues: CASSLGWASGEYNEQFF. Looking up the rest from reference TRBV7-9 and TRBJ2-1 gives the full variable domain: DTGVSQNPRHKITKRGQNVTFRCDPISEHNRLYWYRQTLGQGPEFLTYFQNEAQLEKSRLLSDRFSAERPKGSFSTLEIQRTEQGDSAMYLCASSLGWASGEYNEQFFGPGTRLTVL.

This chain connects TRBV29-1 to TRBJ2-2. The germline V gene encodes CDR1 SQVTM and CDR2 ANQGSEA. The CDR3 extends over 11 amino acids. The CDR3 reads CSVDSSGELFF.

The chain couples TRBV28 to TRBJ2-5; TCRdb proposes TRBD2, but this gene call is untestable without DNA. The CDR3 covers 15 residues. The germline CDR1 and CDR2 sequences are MDHEN and SYDVKM. CDR3 loop: CASSYSTALRETQYF.

The V call is TRBV12-3 or TRBV12-4, the J call TRBJ2-7; absent DNA, TCRdb's TRBD2 call cannot be checked. The CDR3 sequence is 15 residues long. CDR3 sequence: CASSPGTSGLYEQYF.

This clonotype is called medium-sized based on its frequency. The rearrangement links TRBV2 to TRBJ1-1. CDR3 length: 14 residues. Germline V gene lookup returns CDR1 SNHLY and CDR2 FYNNEI. This chain's CDR3 is CASLELQMNTEAFF.

J is TRBJ1-4 and V is TRBV5-1; as DNA is missing, the TRBD1 call by TCRdb cannot be tested. This CDR3 spans 13 amino acids. Germline CDR1 SGHRS, CDR2 YFSETQ. CDR3 sequence reads: CASSPDMVRKLFF.

The chain employs TRBV25-1 and TRBJ2-1. The CDR3 is 14 residues long. Per germline, CDR1 MGHDK and CDR2 SYGVNS. The CDR3: CASSEWEEYNEQFF.